The 17 T cell receptor beta chains in this list originate from one sample, sequenced in a study of OX40 agonist ivuxolimab in advanced cancers. The repertoire was sequenced with immunoSEQ multiplex PCR; TCRdb's copy has only in-frame clones and lacks some. The table lists tens of thousands of clones, 90% to 95% of them singletons, with roughly 4.5% in the top ten. The specimen comprised CD4+ or CD8+ T cells sorted from blood, sampled in a trial of the OX40 agonist ivuxolimab. The receptors were gathered from an adult with an advanced solid tumor such as melanoma, head and neck, liver or kidney cancer.

This CDR3 is CASSLGGGIEAFF. The DNA of the CDR3 is TGTGCCAGCAGCTTAGGAGGGGGCATTGAAGCTTTCTTT. The genes are TRBV5-4 and TRBJ1-1; 7 bases agree with TRBD1. V was clipped by 2 bases and J by 7 bases; unmatched bases: 5. Germline V gives CDR1 SGHNT, CDR2 YYREEE (reference sequence). The CDR3 totals 13 residues.

J is TRBJ1-5 and V is TRBV27; 8 nucleotides align to TRBD1. The junction had 4 bases not matched to a gene; V was cut back by 4 bases and J by 5 bases. CDR1 is MNHEY and CDR2 is SMNVEV in the germline V gene (reference sequence). This CDR3 has 14 amino acids. The CDR3 sequence: CASSSGQGDQPQHF. CDR3 coding DNA: TGTGCCAGCAGTTCTGGACAGGGCGATCAGCCCCAGCATTTT.

This rearrangement joins TRBV27 to TRBJ2-3; 8 nucleotides match TRBD1. After removal of 3 bases from V and 5 bases from J, the junction contained 4 bases not matched to a gene. Germline V lookup: CDR1 MNHEY, CDR2 SMNVEV (reference sequence). The CDR3 runs to 14 residues. DNA for the CDR3: TGTGCCAGCAGTTTGTGGACAGGGAGAGATACGCAGTATTTT. This gives the protein CASSLWTGRDTQYF.

V and J are TRBV5-6 and TRBJ2-7; a weak D match, TRBD2 (7 bases). From germline, CDR1 is SGHDT and CDR2 YYEEEE. The CDR3 runs to 14 residues. V was cut by 4 bases and J by 3 bases, with 14 bases left in between. CDR3 amino acids: CASSPRGGHYEQYF. CDR3 sequence (DNA): TGTGCCAGCAGCCCGAGGGGGGGCCACTACGAGCAGTACTTC.

The chain combines TRBV27 with TRBJ1-1; a weak D match, TRBD1 (5 bases). The CDR3 contains 16 residues. The V gene's germline CDR1 is MNHEY and CDR2 SMNVEV (reference sequence). Trimming cost V 6 bases and J 0 bases, with 17 bases left between them. CDR3 DNA: TGTGCCAGCAGCTCCGCTGCCAGGGTATTGAACACTGAAGCTTTCTTT. Amino acids: CASSSAARVLNTEAFF.

The chain joins TRBV28 to TRBJ2-3; TRBD1 aligns across 7 bases. This CDR3 region has 15 residues. Trimming cost V 4 bases and J 4 bases; bases outside gene matches: 8. Germline V gene lookup returns CDR1 MDHEN and CDR2 SYDVKM. The CDR3 region is CASSSSGGSSDTQYF. The CDR3 coding sequence is TGTGCCAGCAGTTCCTCAGGGGGAAGTTCAGATACGCAGTATTTT.

This chain connects TRBV6-1 to TRBJ2-7; perhaps TRBD2 as D (5 bases). Trimming shortened V by 0 bases and J by 0 bases, and 15 bases separated the two germline ends. Germline CDR1 reads MNHNS; CDR2 reads SASEGT. The CDR3 has 17 residues. For the CDR3, the DNA is TGTGCCAGCAGTGAAGCCTACCAAGCGGCGAACTCCTACGAGCAGTACTTC. Encoded protein: CASSEAYQAANSYEQYF.

This clone was counted once. J is TRBJ1-2 and V is TRBV27, with D possibly being TRBD1 (6 bases). V was clipped by 3 bases and J by 5 bases, with 13 bases between them. The CDR3 is 14 amino acids. Per germline, CDR1 MNHEY and CDR2 SMNVEV (reference sequence). CDR3 region: CASSLTGGTYGYTF. DNA of the CDR3: TGTGCCAGCAGTTTGACAGGAGGGACTTATGGCTACACCTTC.

The genes are TRBV6-5 and TRBJ1-1; D perhaps matches TRBD1 (5 bases). Trimming left V 5 bases short and J 6 bases short, with 13 bases between. This CDR3 spans 13 amino acids. Germline values: CDR1 MNHEY, CDR2 SVGAGI. The CDR3 DNA is TGTGCCAGCAGTATCGCAGGGAGCGCTGAAGCTTTCTTT. Its translation: CASSIAGSAEAFF.

The chain uses TRBV11-2 and TRBJ1-2, with 9 bases identical to TRBD1. J gave up 8 bases and V 3 bases, and 10 bases lay outside the gene matches. This CDR3 contains 15 residues. The germline CDR1 and CDR2 sequences are SGHAT and FQNNGV. DNA of the CDR3: TGTGCCAGCAGCTTTACAGGGGGCGCTTTGGGCGGCTACACCTTC. The encoded protein is CASSFTGGALGGYTF. Looking up the rest from reference TRBV11-2 and TRBJ1-2 gives the full variable domain: EAGVAQSPRYKIIEKRQSVAFWCNPISGHATLYWYQQILGQGPKLLIQFQNNGVVDDSQLPKDRFSAERLKGVDSTLKIQPAKLEDSAVYLCASSFTGGALGGYTFGSGTRLTVV.

The genes are TRBV9 and TRBJ2-1; maybe TRBD1 (7 bases). The CDR3 is 15 residues long. V lost 4 bases to trimming and J lost 1 base, with 12 bases between them. Germline CDR1 is SGDLS and CDR2 is YYNGEE. The CDR3 is CASSRSGGSYNEQFF. The DNA of the CDR3 is TGTGCCAGCAGCCGTTCAGGGGGGTCCTACAATGAGCAGTTCTTC. The variable domain in full, with the rest retrieved from reference TRBV9 and TRBJ2-1, is DSGVTQTPKHLITATGQRVTLRCSPRSGDLSVYWYQQSLDQGLQFLIQYYNGEERAKGNILERFSAQQFPDLHSELNLSSLELGDSALYFCASSRSGGSYNEQFFGPGTRLTVL.

The chain joins TRBV27 to TRBJ1-2; 7 bases map to TRBD1. Germline lookup yields CDR1 MNHEY and CDR2 SMNVEV (reference sequence). The CDR3 has 14 residues. Trimming took 0 bases from V and 6 from J; bases not matched to a gene: 4. In DNA, the CDR3 is TGTGCCAGCAGTTTATCTCCAGGGGGTAATGGCTACACCTTC. This codes for CASSLSPGGNGYTF.

The J gene is TRBJ1-5, the V gene TRBV6-5; the D gene is possibly TRBD1 (5 bases). Trimming stripped 4 bases from V and 4 bases from J, with 14 bases between. Germline CDR1 MNHEY, CDR2 SVGAGI. This CDR3 spans 15 amino acids. The CDR3 region is CASSLAGQVNQPQHF. For the CDR3, the DNA is TGTGCCAGCAGTTTAGCGGGGCAGGTTAATCAGCCCCAGCATTTT.

This chain connects TRBV5-1 to TRBJ2-5; D not certain. The CDR3 runs 15 residues. Trimming pared 1 base from V and 2 bases from J, leaving 12 bases between. In germline, CDR1 is SGHRS, CDR2 YFSETQ. The CDR3 region is CASSLIHQAQETQYF. As DNA, the CDR3 is TGCGCCAGCAGCTTGATCCACCAGGCACAAGAGACCCAGTACTTC.

V gene TRBV27 combines with J gene TRBJ1-6; 7 nucleotides align to TRBD1. Germline CDR1 and CDR2: MNHEY and SMNVEV (reference sequence). The ends lost 0 bases at V and 10 bases at J; junction bases unmatched: 3. The CDR3 has 14 amino acids. CDR3 DNA sequence: TGTGCCAGCAGTTTATCGAGGGGGCTCTCACCCCTCCACTTT. Its translation: CASSLSRGLSPLHF.

This clone was detected once. The chain has TRBV6-5 and TRBJ1-1; D not certain. Germline V lookup: CDR1 MNHEY, CDR2 SVGAGI. V lost 7 bases, J lost 1 base, and 13 bases lay in between. The CDR3 is 14 residues long. The CDR3 DNA reads TGTGCCAGCATGTTAATGGCGACGAACACTGAAGCTTTCTTT. Translated, it gives CASMLMATNTEAFF.

This clone has more than one count but fewer than ten. The chain uses TRBV5-5 and TRBJ2-7; the match to TRBD2 covers 8 bases. Trimming took 2 bases from V and 4 from J; bases not matched to a gene: 11. Germline V gene sequence: CDR1 SGHKS, CDR2 YYEKEE (reference sequence). The CDR3 sequence is 16 residues long. The CDR3 protein is CASSFGQREKRYEQYF. The CDR3 coding sequence is TGTGCCAGCAGCTTCGGTCAGCGGGAGAAAAGGTACGAGCAGTACTTC.